The clone carrying this T cell receptor (beta chain) showed up just a few times. Its cognate antigen is unknown. A junction end diverges from the germline sequence, so it may reflect a read error. This sample stems from a study of T cell repertoires in cytomegalovirus infection. The overall study: A matching HLA type, together with CMV infection, was signaled by public TCR beta signatures.

This CDR3 has 16 residues. CDR1 is SGHTA, CDR2 FQGNSA, per germline. TCRdb re-called the reads through MiXCR, storing one row per CDR3 protein. The table has about 570,000 distinct CDR3 sequences, approximately 40% seen once; the top ten hold about half. The origin of this receptor is a human donor in good health (CMV status not recorded). Some clones in this sample may be carry-over from other donors' samples. The specimen was cultured PBMCs, collected from culture after CMV antigen stimulation. The V gene is TRBV7-2, the J gene TRBJ2-1; 9 bases are a match to TRBD1. The CDR3 coding sequence is TGTGCCAGCAGCTTAGAGGGGACAGGGCAATTCGGAATGAGTGTCTTC. Protein sequence: CASSLEGTGQFGMSVF.